Shown below are 30 T cell receptor beta chains from a single sample sequenced in a study of shared clonotypes between healthy human individuals (dated by TCRdb to 2020 to 2022). Receptor amplification or capture employed the immunoSEQ multiplex PCR assay. The table comes from immuneACCESS by way of TCRdb, which keeps in-frame sequences with V and J called. Part of the clones is missing from these tables; in studies checked, under half for an unresolved V gene and the rest for unknown reasons. The sample includes millions of clones, with around nine tenths observed a single time. Around 0.15% of the sample comes from the top ten. Specimen: naive CD4+ T cells sorted from blood. This sample's cell subset or site label indicates: CD45RA+ positively selected. Receptor source: a man aged 18 to 29 in good health.

J is TRBJ2-3 and V is TRBV4-1; TRBD2 aligns across 7 bases. The CDR3 contains 17 residues. Per germline, CDR1 MGHRA and CDR2 YSYEKL. V trimming: 0 bases; J trimming: 1 base; junction bases outside the gene matches: 7. CDR3 region: CASSQDREAGGTDTQYF. CDR3 bases: TGCGCCAGCAGCCAAGATCGAGAGGCGGGGGGCACAGATACGCAGTATTTT.

This sequence joins TRBV6-6 and TRBJ2-1; no definite D call. This CDR3 contains 12 residues. Germline-derived CDR1 and CDR2 are MNHNY and SVGAGI (reference sequence). V dropped 8 bases and J dropped 8 bases, with 13 bases sitting between them. CDR3 coding DNA: TGTGCCAGCTCAGTCAGTACTGATGAGCAGTTCTTC. Translating it yields CASSVSTDEQFF.

The V call is TRBV19, the J call TRBJ2-7; no clear D gene. CDR1 and CDR2 from the germline V gene are LNHDA and SQIVND (reference sequence). This CDR3 is built from 14 residues. The V and J ends lost 3 bases and 4 bases respectively, with 13 bases between them. The CDR3 here is CASSIMGGFYEQYF. The CDR3 DNA follows: TGTGCCAGTAGTATCATGGGTGGGTTTTACGAGCAGTACTTC. Looking up the rest from reference TRBV19 and TRBJ2-7 gives the full variable domain: DGGITQSPKYLFRKEGQNVTLSCEQNLNHDAMYWYRQDPGQGLRLIYYSQIVNDFQKGDIAEGYSVSREKKESFPLTVTSAQKNPTAFYLCASSIMGGFYEQYFGPGTRLTVT.

The gene calls are TRBV4-1 and TRBJ2-5, with 8 bases aligning to TRBD1. CDR3 length: 18 residues. V shed 0 bases, J shed 4 bases, and the junction held 13 bases outside the gene matches. Germline V gives CDR1 MGHRA, CDR2 YSYEKL. CDR3 protein: CASSQEFFPGGSGETQYF. The CDR3 DNA reads as TGCGCCAGCAGCCAAGAATTTTTTCCAGGGGGCAGTGGAGAGACCCAGTACTTC.

This chain connects TRBV28 to TRBJ2-3; 8 bases are a match to TRBD2. The CDR3 length is 15 residues. With V trimmed by 8 bases and J by 0 bases, 7 bases remained unmatched. Germline loops: CDR1 MDHEN, CDR2 SYDVKM. Here the CDR3 reads CASEGQRGSTDTQYF. Here the CDR3 DNA reads TGTGCCAGCGAAGGCCAGCGGGGGAGCACAGATACGCAGTATTTT.

This clone came up once. V usage is TRBV5-1 and J usage is TRBJ2-3, with TRBD2 matching over 11 bases. J lost 0 bases, V lost 1 base, and 7 bases had no gene match. Germline V gene sequence: CDR1 SGHRS, CDR2 YFSETQ. The CDR3 has 18 residues. CDR3 DNA: TGCGCCAGCAGCTTGACTAGCGGGGGACCACCTAGCACAGATACGCAGTATTTT. Amino acid sequence: CASSLTSGGPPSTDTQYF.

The rearrangement links TRBV6-6 to TRBJ1-2, with D maybe TRBD1 (6 bases). The CDR3 has 13 amino acids. Per germline, CDR1 MNHNY and CDR2 SVGAGI (reference sequence). The V end was cut by 8 bases, the J end by 1 base, with 11 bases between. The CDR3 protein is CASATGFNYGYTF. The DNA for the CDR3 is TGTGCCAGCGCCACAGGGTTTAACTATGGCTACACCTTC.

The chain is built from TRBV4-3 and TRBJ1-5; the match to TRBD1 covers 7 bases. With 0 bases clipped from V and 7 bases from J, the junction kept 6 bases outside the gene matches. This CDR3 contains 15 residues. CDR1 and CDR2 (germline): LGHNA, YSLEER. The CDR3 is CASSQDRQGGQPQHF. The CDR3 DNA sequence: TGCGCCAGCAGCCAAGATAGACAGGGAGGCCAGCCCCAGCATTTT.

The rearrangement uses TRBV7-9 and TRBJ1-6, with 11 bases lining up with TRBD1. The CDR3 is made up of 15 amino acids. Germline CDR1 and CDR2: SEHNR and FQNEAQ (reference sequence). After removal of 4 bases from V and 7 bases from J, the junction contained 3 bases not matched to a gene. DNA for the CDR3: TGTGCCAGCAGCTCCCGGGACAGGGGGAATTCACCCCTCCACTTT. Translation: CASSSRDRGNSPLHF. Drawing the rest from reference TRBV7-9 and TRBJ1-6, the complete variable domain is DTGVSQNPRHKITKRGQNVTFRCDPISEHNRLYWYRQTLGQGPEFLTYFQNEAQLEKSRLLSDRFSAERPKGSFSTLEIQRTEQGDSAMYLCASSSRDRGNSPLHFGNGTRLTVT.

V is TRBV6-1 and J is TRBJ2-5; no firm D call. Trimming removed 1 base at V and 5 bases at J, with 8 bases between. The CDR3 contains 13 residues. Germline V gives CDR1 MNHNS, CDR2 SASEGT. The CDR3 loop is CASSEGYGETQYF. CDR3 sequence (DNA): TGTGCCAGCAGTGAAGGATACGGTGAGACCCAGTACTTC.

Only a few counts were recorded for this clone. The rearrangement joins TRBV18 to TRBJ1-4, with a weak D call TRBD1 (5 bases). CDR1 and CDR2 from the germline V gene are KGHSH and LQKENI. With 6 bases removed from V and 4 bases from J, the gap between germline ends came to 15 bases. The CDR3 length is 15 residues. CDR3 DNA sequence: TGTGCCAGCTCCCCGAATGGGGGGAGTAATGAAAAACTGTTTTTT. It yields the protein CASSPNGGSNEKLFF.

Concerning this clone: At the DNA level, this CDR3 is encoded by other sequences in the same sample as well. The rearrangement links TRBV4-1 to TRBJ1-5, with D possibly TRBD1 on 5 matching bases. CDR3 length equals 14 residues. In germline, CDR1 is MGHRA, CDR2 YSYEKL. Trimming cost V 3 bases and J 2 bases, with 8 bases left between them. The DNA of the CDR3 is TGCGCCAGCAGCCAGGGCAGGGGCAATCAGCCCCAGCATTTT. This codes for CASSQGRGNQPQHF.

The rearrangement joins TRBV28 to TRBJ2-3, with a possible D match to TRBD1 (5 bases). Per germline, CDR1 MDHEN and CDR2 SYDVKM. The CDR3 sequence is 16 residues long. V lost 3 bases and J 1 base, leaving 14 bases between the germline ends. For the CDR3, the DNA is TGTGCCAGCAGTTTTGTCCTGGGCAGGGGCACAGATACGCAGTATTTT. Translating it yields CASSFVLGRGTDTQYF.

The chain carries TRBV11-3 and TRBJ2-7; 10 nucleotides agree with TRBD1. The CDR3 runs 12 residues. CDR1 and CDR2 from the germline V gene are SGHNT and YENEEA. V was pared by 5 bases and J by 8 bases, with 3 bases of the junction left unmatched. The CDR3 protein is CASSLGQGKQYF. CDR3 coding DNA: TGTGCCAGCAGCCTGGGACAGGGGAAGCAGTACTTC.

This sequence joins TRBV5-1 and TRBJ2-5; TRBD1 aligns across 10 bases. This CDR3 is 13 amino acids long. Germline trimming cut 8 bases from V and 2 bases from J; bases unmatched to any gene: 3. Germline lookup yields CDR1 SGHRS and CDR2 YFSETQ. CDR3 amino acids: CASGQGDQETQYF. The CDR3 bases are TGCGCCAGTGGACAGGGGGATCAAGAGACCCAGTACTTC.

In DNA, the CDR3 is TGTGCCAGCAGTATGGGACAGGGGTCTCTCACTGAAGCTTTCTTT. Translation gives CASSMGQGSLTEAFF. J is TRBJ1-1 and V is TRBV27, with TRBD1 matching 10 bases. The J segment lost 4 bases and the V segment lost 5 bases, leaving 7 bases of the junction unmatched. Looked up from germline, CDR1 is MNHEY and CDR2 is SMNVEV (reference sequence). This CDR3 has 15 amino acids.

CDR3 bases: TGTGCCAGCAGTGATGGGATAGGGACAGCAGGAAACACCATATATTTT. It translates to CASSDGIGTAGNTIYF. This rearrangement joins TRBV6-1 to TRBJ1-3; TRBD1 agrees at 7 bases. V shed 3 bases, J shed 4 bases, and the junction held 9 bases outside the gene matches. Per the germline V gene, CDR1 is MNHNS and CDR2 is SASEGT. The length of the CDR3 is 16 residues.

This clone was detected once. The V gene is TRBV7-2, the J gene TRBJ1-1; TRBD1 matches 8 bases. CDR3 length: 14 amino acids. CDR1 is SGHTA, CDR2 FQGNSA, per germline. V trimming: 8 bases; J trimming: 4 bases; junction bases outside the gene matches: 9. The CDR3 spells CASQTGTGGTEAFF. Written as DNA, the CDR3 is TGTGCCAGCCAGACCGGGACAGGTGGCACTGAAGCTTTCTTT.

This clone was seen a single time. The chain carries TRBV6-5 and TRBJ2-1; possible D gene TRBD1, 6 bases. There are 13 residues in the CDR3. The germline V gene encodes CDR1 MNHEY and CDR2 SVGAGI. V was clipped by 6 bases and J by 6 bases, with 12 bases between them. The CDR3 region is CASRLNRVNEQFF. In DNA, the CDR3 is TGTGCCAGCAGACTCAACAGGGTCAATGAGCAGTTCTTC.

The chain employs TRBV5-1 and TRBJ2-3; D may be TRBD1 (5 bases). V lost 1 base to trimming and J lost 2 bases, with 11 bases between them. This CDR3 has 15 amino acids. CDR1 and CDR2 from the germline V gene are SGHRS and YFSETQ. CDR3 region: CASSLWYRSTDTQYF. The CDR3 nucleotides read TGCGCCAGCAGCTTGTGGTACAGGTCCACAGATACGCAGTATTTT. The entire variable domain, with the rest obtained from reference TRBV5-1 and TRBJ2-3, is as follows: KAGVTQTPRYLIKTRGQQVTLSCSPISGHRSVSWYQQTPGQGLQFLFEYFSETQRNKGNFPGRFSGRQFSNSRSEMNVSTLELGDSALYLCASSLWYRSTDTQYFGPGTRLTVL.

In regard to this clone: The same CDR3 arises from other DNA sequences in this sample as well. This sequence joins TRBV28 and TRBJ1-6, with D unresolved. The V end lost 3 bases, the J end lost 5 bases, and 14 bases lay between the germline ends. CDR3 size: 16 residues. Germline V gene lookup returns CDR1 MDHEN and CDR2 SYDVKM. CDR3 bases: TGTGCCAGCAGTTTGGGTCCCGGCATCCATAATTCACCCCTCCACTTT. Its protein is CASSLGPGIHNSPLHF. Supplemented by reference TRBV28 and TRBJ1-6, the full variable domain reads DVKVTQSSRYLVKRTGEKVFLECVQDMDHENMFWYRQDPGLGLRLIYFSYDVKMKEKGDIPEGYSVSREKKERFSLILESASTNQTSMYLCASSLGPGIHNSPLHFGNGTRLTVT.

The chain couples TRBV12-5 to TRBJ1-1; D call uncertain. Trimming cost V 5 bases and J 0 bases, with 13 bases left between them. The germline V gene has CDR1 LGHNT and CDR2 FRNRAP. This CDR3 has 15 residues. This CDR3 is CASGLTRTLNTEAFF. The CDR3 nucleotides are TGTGCTAGTGGTCTTACTCGAACCCTGAACACTGAAGCTTTCTTT.

This chain joins TRBV5-1 and TRBJ2-2; a possible D gene is TRBD1 (6 bases). In germline, CDR1 is SGHRS, CDR2 YFSETQ. Trimming took 4 bases from V and 1 from J, leaving 14 bases between them. CDR3 length equals 16 residues. The CDR3, as DNA: TGCGCCAGCAGCACCGCCGGGACACAGAACACCGGGGAGCTGTTTTTT. Amino acid sequence: CASSTAGTQNTGELFF.

The chain recombines TRBV9 with TRBJ2-2; unclear D gene. V lost 0 bases and J lost 0, with 9 bases in between. CDR3 length: 16 amino acids. Germline V gives CDR1 SGDLS, CDR2 YYNGEE. The CDR3 protein is CASSVGPVTNTGELFF. The CDR3 DNA follows: TGTGCCAGCAGCGTAGGTCCAGTCACGAACACCGGGGAGCTGTTTTTT.

The chain combines TRBV5-1 with TRBJ2-7; 10 bases match TRBD2. The CDR3 has 15 residues. V dropped 0 bases and J dropped 4; count of bases not matched to a gene: 4. Germline loops: CDR1 SGHRS, CDR2 YFSETQ. The CDR3 DNA reads as TGCGCCAGCAGCTTGGTTCAGCGGGAGGGATACGAGCAGTACTTC. It yields the protein CASSLVQREGYEQYF.

This chain uses TRBV19 with TRBJ2-7, with a tentative D call TRBD1 (6 bases). V lost 3 bases and J lost 1, with 13 bases in between. Germline lookup yields CDR1 LNHDA and CDR2 SQIVND (reference sequence). This CDR3 is built from 15 residues. The CDR3 DNA reads TGTGCCAGTAGTATTCAGACAGGACCGTCCTACGAGCAGTACTTC. This gives the protein CASSIQTGPSYEQYF.

The V gene is TRBV19, the J gene TRBJ1-1; no definite D call. This CDR3 has 15 amino acids. V was trimmed by 4 bases and J by 0 bases, leaving 12 bases between them. Germline loops: CDR1 LNHDA, CDR2 SQIVND (reference sequence). The CDR3 nucleotides read TGTGCCAGTAGTAGCGGGCAGATCATGAACACTGAAGCTTTCTTT. This codes for CASSSGQIMNTEAFF.

The chain employs TRBV21-1 and TRBJ1-3. TRBV21-1 is tagged as a pseudogene. The CDR3 has 14 residues. CDR3 in amino acids: CASSLQKEGNTIYF. The CDR3 region has the DNA TGTGCCAGCAGCCTACAAAAAGAAGGAAACACCATATATTTT.

The J gene is TRBJ2-7, the V gene TRBV5-8; D unresolved. Germline values: CDR1 SGHTS, CDR2 YDEGEE. The CDR3 totals 11 residues. Trimming pared 5 bases from V and 2 bases from J, leaving 5 bases between. The CDR3 region is CASSLTYEQYF. The DNA of the CDR3 is TGTGCCAGCAGTCTGACCTACGAGCAGTACTTC.

The J gene is TRBJ2-5, the V gene TRBV10-3, with D possibly being TRBD2 (6 bases). The CDR3 consists of 15 residues. The V gene lost 3 bases and the J gene lost 0 bases, with 11 bases spanning the gap. Germline CDR1 is ENHRY and CDR2 is SYGVKD. CDR3 loop: CAISDLAGYQETQYF. The CDR3 DNA follows: TGTGCCATCAGTGACCTGGCGGGATACCAAGAGACCCAGTACTTC.